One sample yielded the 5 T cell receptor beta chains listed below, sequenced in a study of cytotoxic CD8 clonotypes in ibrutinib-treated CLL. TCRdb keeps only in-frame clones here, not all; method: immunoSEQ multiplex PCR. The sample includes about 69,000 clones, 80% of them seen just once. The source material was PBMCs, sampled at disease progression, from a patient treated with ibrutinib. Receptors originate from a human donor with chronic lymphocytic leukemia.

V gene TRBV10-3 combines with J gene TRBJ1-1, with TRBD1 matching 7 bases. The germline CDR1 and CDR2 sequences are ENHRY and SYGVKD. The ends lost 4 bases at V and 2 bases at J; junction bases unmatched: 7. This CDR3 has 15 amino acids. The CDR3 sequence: CAISVTGTVNTEAFF. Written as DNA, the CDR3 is TGTGCCATCAGTGTGACCGGGACAGTTAACACTGAAGCTTTCTTT.

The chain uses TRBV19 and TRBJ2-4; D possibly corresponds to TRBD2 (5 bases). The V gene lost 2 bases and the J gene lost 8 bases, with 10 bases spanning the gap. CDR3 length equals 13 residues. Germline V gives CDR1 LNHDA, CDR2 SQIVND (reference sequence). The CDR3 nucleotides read TGTGCCAGTAGTATATCTAGCTCGCACATTCAGTACTTC. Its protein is CASSISSSHIQYF.

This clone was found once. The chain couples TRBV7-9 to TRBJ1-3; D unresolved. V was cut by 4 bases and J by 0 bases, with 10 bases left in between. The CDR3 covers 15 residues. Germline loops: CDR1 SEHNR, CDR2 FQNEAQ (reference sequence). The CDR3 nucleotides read TGTGCCAGCAGCTATGGACTGACCTCTGGAAACACCATATATTTT. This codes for CASSYGLTSGNTIYF.

In nucleotides, the CDR3 is TGTGCCAGCACGGGACTAGTCAATGAGCAGTTCTTC. Its protein product is CASTGLVNEQFF. This chain joins TRBV7-2 and TRBJ2-1; 8 nucleotides match TRBD2. V was clipped by 7 bases and J by 6 bases; unmatched bases: 2. This CDR3 spans 12 amino acids. Germline V gene lookup returns CDR1 SGHTA and CDR2 FQGNSA. The full variable domain, with the rest looked up from reference TRBV7-2 and TRBJ2-1, is GAGVSQSPSNKVTEKGKDVELRCDPISGHTALYWYRQSLGQGLEFLIYFQGNSAPDKSGLPSDRFSAERTGGSVSTLTIQRTQQEDSAVYLCASTGLVNEQFFGPGTRLTVL.

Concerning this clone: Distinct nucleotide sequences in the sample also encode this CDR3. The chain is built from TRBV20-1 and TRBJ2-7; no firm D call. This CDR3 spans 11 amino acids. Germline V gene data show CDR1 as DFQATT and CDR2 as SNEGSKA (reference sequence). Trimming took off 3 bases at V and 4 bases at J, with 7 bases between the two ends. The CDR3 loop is CSASRSYEQYF. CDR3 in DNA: TGCAGTGCTAGCCGCTCTTACGAGCAGTACTTC.